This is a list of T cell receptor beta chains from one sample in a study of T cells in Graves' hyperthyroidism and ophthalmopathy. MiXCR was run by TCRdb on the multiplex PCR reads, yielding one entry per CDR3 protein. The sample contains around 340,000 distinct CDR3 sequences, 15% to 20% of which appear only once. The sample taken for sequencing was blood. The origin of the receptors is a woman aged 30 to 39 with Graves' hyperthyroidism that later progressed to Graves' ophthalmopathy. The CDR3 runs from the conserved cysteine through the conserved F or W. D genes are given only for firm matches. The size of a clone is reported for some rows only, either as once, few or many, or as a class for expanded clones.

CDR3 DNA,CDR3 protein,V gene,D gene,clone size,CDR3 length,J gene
TGTGCCAGCAGTCCCTGGAGGACTAGCGGGGGGGCTAGGGATGAGCAGTTCTTC,CASSPWRTSGGARDEQFF,TRBV28,TRBD2,few,18,TRBJ2-1
TGCAGTGCTAGGGAGTCAGGGGGTGATTACGAGCAGTACTTC,CSARESGGDYEQYF,TRBV20-1,TRBD1,many,14,TRBJ2-7
TGTGCCATAACCGGGACAGGGGGAAACACCATATATTTT,CAITGTGGNTIYF,TRBV12-3/TRBV12-4,TRBD1,few,13,TRBJ1-3
TGTGCCAGCTCACCCCCAGGGGACTTATACAATGAGCAGTTCTTC,CASSPPGDLYNEQFF,TRBV18,NA,many,15,TRBJ2-1
TGCGCCAGCAGTGGACCCCGCAATGAGCAGTTCTTC,CASSGPRNEQFF,TRBV10-2,NA,few,12,TRBJ2-1
TGTGCCAGCAGTTACTCAGGGGACAGGGATTTGGGCTATGGCTACACCTTC,CASSYSGDRDLGYGYTF,TRBV6-5,TRBD1,few,17,TRBJ1-2
TGTGCCAGCAGCTCCATTGCTGGAGGAAGCAACCCAATCTACAATGAGCAGTTCTTC,CASSSIAGGSNPIYNEQFF,TRBV7-6,NA,NA,19,TRBJ2-1
TGTGCCACACGTAACACCGGGGAGCTGTTTTTT,CATRNTGELFF,TRBV6-1,NA,NA,11,TRBJ2-2
TGTGCCAGCCATTCAATCGGCGGGGGTGAGGAAAAACTGTTTTTT,CASHSIGGGEEKLFF,TRBV28,NA,many,15,TRBJ1-4
TGTGCCAGCTCACCGGGCGGCCACGGGTATGGCTACACCTTC,CASSPGGHGYGYTF,TRBV18,NA,many,14,TRBJ1-2
TGTGCCAGCAGCCCACCGTGGGCGGGTACTGAAGCTTTCTTT,CASSPPWAGTEAFF,TRBV3-1,NA,many,14,TRBJ1-1
TGCGCCAGCAGCTCTTCAGTTTCCCAGGAGTTCTACGAGCAGTACTTC,CASSSSVSQEFYEQYF,TRBV5-1,NA,many,16,TRBJ2-7
TGTGCCAGTAGTATTTGGGGGGGGAACAATCAGCCCCAGCATTTT,CASSIWGGNNQPQHF,TRBV19,NA,NA,15,TRBJ1-5
TGCGCCAGCAGCCCGAGGGGGAGCTCCTACGAGCAGTACTTC,CASSPRGSSYEQYF,TRBV5-1,NA,once,14,TRBJ2-7
TGTGCCATCGCCAAGGGAGGAAATCAGCCCCAGCATTTT,CAIAKGGNQPQHF,TRBV10-3,NA,NA,13,TRBJ1-5
TGTGCCAGCAGCTTAGCGGGGGGACCGAATGAAAAACTGTTTTTT,CASSLAGGPNEKLFF,TRBV7-2,NA,NA,15,TRBJ1-4
TGTGCCAGCAGGCTAACAGGGCTCAGCGGCTATGGCTACACCTTC,CASRLTGLSGYGYTF,TRBV28,NA,many,15,TRBJ1-2
TGCAGTGCGAACGACAGGTACTCTGGGGCCAACGTCCTGACTTTC,CSANDRYSGANVLTF,TRBV20-1,NA,many,15,TRBJ2-6
TGCGCCAGCAGCTCCGAACCGCCAGAAGGCTACAATGAGCAGTTCTTC,CASSSEPPEGYNEQFF,TRBV5-1,NA,few,16,TRBJ2-1
TGCAGCGTTGAAAAGGACAGCTCCTACGAGCAGTACTTC,CSVEKDSSYEQYF,TRBV29-1,NA,many,13,TRBJ2-7
TGTGCCAGCAGCTTAGGGGCGGGAGTGAGTGTAGATACGCAGTATTTT,CASSLGAGVSVDTQYF,TRBV7-2,TRBD2,NA,16,TRBJ2-3
TGTGCCAGCAGCTTAGTTTGGACAGTCACCTCCTACGAGCAGTACTTC,CASSLVWTVTSYEQYF,TRBV7-6,NA,few,16,TRBJ2-7
TGTGCCAGCTCACCAGACCCTAATTCACCCCTCCACTTT,CASSPDPNSPLHF,TRBV18,NA,many,13,TRBJ1-6
TGTGCCAGCAGCCCGGCGGGAGGGGACACAGATACGCAGTATTTT,CASSPAGGDTDTQYF,TRBV9,TRBD2,many,15,TRBJ2-3
TGCAGTGCTGACCCCGACAGGATGGGCAATGAGCAGTTCTTC,CSADPDRMGNEQFF,TRBV20-1,NA,NA,14,TRBJ2-1